This T cell receptor (beta chain) was found in a study of vaccination and CD4 T cells after COVID-19. Turning to the study itself: Those taking part got two shots of either the BNT162b2 or the mRNA-1273 vaccine. Samples were taken after vaccination, a median of around 67 days after dose two, with a range of 14 to 241.

The V gene lost 8 bases and the J gene lost 4 bases, with 12 bases spanning the gap. The CDR3 consists of 13 residues. Germline V gene data show CDR1 as MDHEN and CDR2 as SYDVKM. With the Oncomine TCR Beta short-read assay, DNA from cultured CD4+ T cells was sequenced. TCRdb independently ran MiXCR on the PCR reads; one entry per CDR3 protein. Among about 15,000 distinct CDR3 sequences, 31% were seen once, and the ten largest hold 15% to 17%. The sample's treatment: roughly ten-day PBMC culture with coronavirus spike peptide pools or control peptides (ViraFEST assay). ViraFEST sequenced TCRs after peptide-pool expansion of antigen-specific T cells. Positive SARS-CoV-2 PCR tests in convalescent patients dated from March to December 2020, pre-Alpha, Beta and Delta. This clonotype was seen only a few times. Its matching antigen is unknown.

Sequenced material: cultured CD4+ T cells from blood. This rearrangement joins TRBV28 to TRBJ1-3; D is undetermined. The sequence derives from a human donor with COVID-19. CDR3 protein: CASFIRKGNTIYF. The CDR3 nucleotides read TGTGCCAGCTTCATACGTAAGGGAAACACCATATATTTT.